This TCR beta chain was found in a study of control samples from healthy donors and cancer patients (dated by TCRdb to the early 2020s). The CDR3 holds 12 amino acids from the cysteine to the phenylalanine. Only CDR3 DNA is held: 36 bases, read in frame from base 1. As encoded in the germline V gene, CDR1 is KGHDR while CDR2 is SFDVKD. V drops 3 bases and J drops 3 bases, leaving 5 bases in between. The protocol used for the library was the immunoSEQ multiplex PCR assay. As stored in TCRdb, this immuneACCESS dataset retains in-frame rearrangements with V and J assigned. A fraction of the clones does not appear; measured against another copy, unresolved V genes explain less than half of the discrepancy, and the remainder lacks a known reason. The sample table records 150,000 to 200,000 clones; around 90% of these occur just once. Around 1.5% of the sample rests with the top ten. To note about this clone: Its target antigen remains unknown. Base-call qualities are not available, and no considerably larger clone is one nucleotide away.

Sequenced sample: blood. The chain is encoded by TRBV24-1 joined to TRBJ2-7; there is no confident call for the D gene. The TCR comes from a woman aged 50 to 60 in good health. The DNA sequence is TGTGCCACCAGTGATCTCAACTACGAGCAGTACTTC. Its protein product is CATSDLNYEQYF.